The 5 T cell receptor beta chains listed next were all sequenced from one sample in a study of shared clonotypes between healthy human individuals. Clones were read by immunoSEQ multiplex PCR, and TCRdb kept only the in-frame ones, dropping some. The repertoire holds millions of clones, with 85% to 95% as singletons. The sample was naive CD4+ T cells sorted from blood. As for subset: CD45RA+ positively selected. These receptors were obtained from a man in his late teens or twenties in good health.

V and J are TRBV27 and TRBJ2-7, with D perhaps TRBD1 (7 bases). Per the germline V gene, CDR1 is MNHEY and CDR2 is SMNVEV (reference sequence). CDR3 length: 14 residues. V lost 0 bases, J lost 7 bases, and 13 bases lay in between. The CDR3 region has the DNA TGTGCCAGCAGTTTATCTAAGGGGGCGGGAGAGCAGTACTTC. Its translation: CASSLSKGAGEQYF.

The CDR3, as DNA: TGTGCTAGTGGTTTGGTACAAAAAGGTACAACGAACACCGGGGAGCTGTTTTTT. As protein: CASGLVQKGTTNTGELFF. This chain joins TRBV12-5 and TRBJ2-2; D gene ambiguous. The germline gives CDR1 LGHNT, CDR2 FRNRAP. With 0 bases removed from V and 0 bases from J, the gap between germline ends came to 14 bases. The CDR3 length is 18 residues.

The chain combines TRBV7-2 with TRBJ1-2, with D unclear. Trimming cost V 5 bases and J 2 bases, with 9 bases left between them. Germline CDR1 SGHTA, CDR2 FQGNSA. The CDR3 totals 13 residues. CDR3 sequence: CASSAQVNYGYTF. CDR3 bases: TGTGCCAGCAGCGCTCAAGTAAACTATGGCTACACCTTC.

In nucleotides, the CDR3 is TGCGCCAGCAGCTCGGGCCCTTTAAGCTCTGGAAACACCATATATTTT. The encoded protein is CASSSGPLSSGNTIYF. The rearrangement joins TRBV5-1 to TRBJ1-3; D is unclear. The CDR3 loop spans 16 amino acids. V lost 3 bases and J lost 0, with 13 bases in between. Germline V gene data show CDR1 as SGHRS and CDR2 as YFSETQ.

This chain joins TRBV6-4 and TRBJ2-7; 12 bases are shared with TRBD2. V shed 8 bases and J 4 bases; nucleotides not matched to a gene: 3. The CDR3 has 13 amino acids. Germline assignment: CDR1 MRHNA and CDR2 SNTAGT. This CDR3 is CASPGLAGYEQYF. The CDR3 DNA is TGTGCCAGCCCCGGACTAGCGGGATACGAGCAGTACTTC.